This T cell receptor (beta chain) was identified in a study of neoadjuvant anti-PD-1 for oral cavity cancer. As for the study in general: Most patients had three to four biweekly doses of 3 mg/kg nivolumab before resection. Around day 43, patients without progression received a fourth nivolumab dose before surgery.

Profiled with immunoSEQ multiplex PCR; TCRdb holds only in-frame clones, not every one. The table lists over 7,500 clones, about 69% of them singletons. This CDR3 comprises 14 residues. Trimming cost V 5 bases and J 4 bases; bases outside gene matches: 5. Germline CDR1 MNHNS, CDR2 SASEGT. In its sample, this clone was seen a few times. Sample time point: after neoadjuvant nivolumab, at surgical resection. Stage II-IVA oral cavity squamous cell carcinoma was new and untreated by systemic or radiation therapy. The V gene is TRBV6-1, the J gene TRBJ1-2; 9 positions agree with TRBD1. Sequenced material: PBMCs, taken after nivolumab (anti-PD-1) treatment. The sequence was collected from a person aged 35 to 85 with oral cavity squamous cell carcinoma. The CDR3 DNA reads TGTGCCAGCAGTACCGGGACAGGGACCTATGGCTACACCTTC. This encodes CASSTGTGTYGYTF.